These T cell receptor beta chains were read from a single sample in a study of T cell responses to AZD1222 COVID-19 vaccine. Libraries were prepared by immunoSEQ multiplex PCR; TCRdb keeps only in-frame clonotypes and omits some of them. Altogether about 120,000 clones are present, 80% to 90% being singletons, with the ten largest covering roughly 2.3%. The input for sequencing was peripheral blood, taken on day 0 of AZD1222 vaccination. The receptors here all came from an adult in good health. Both conserved end residues are part of each CDR3. The D gene is left open where the match is weak. Size is omitted from some rows. Given values are once, few, many or a class for expanded clones.

J | D | V | size | DNA | CDR3
TRBJ2-5 | . | TRBV6-1 | . | TGTGCCAGCAGTGAGGGGTCCCCACGGGAGACCCAGTACTTC | CASSEGSPRETQYF
TRBJ1-1 | . | TRBV7-8 | few | TGTGCCAGCAGCCGAACTCCAGACACTGAAGCTTTCTTT | CASSRTPDTEAFF
TRBJ2-1 | . | TRBV28 | . | TGTGCCAGCAGTACACGACAGGCGAGCTCCTACAATGAGCAGTTCTTC | CASSTRQASSYNEQFF
TRBJ2-3 | . | TRBV5-6 | once | TGTGCCAGCAGCTTTGGGTCCTTGAGCACAGATACGCAGTATTTT | CASSFGSLSTDTQYF
TRBJ1-5 | TRBD1 | TRBV28 | . | TGTGCCAGCAGTTTAGACAGGGGATTGGTGGGCAATCAGCCCCAGCATTTT | CASSLDRGLVGNQPQHF
TRBJ1-2 | . | TRBV19 | once | TGTGCCAGTAGTAGGGCAGGAAGATATGGCTACACCTTC | CASSRAGRYGYTF
TRBJ2-1 | . | TRBV5-6 | few | TGTGCCAGCAGCGCAGTCCAGCTCTACAATGAGCAGTTCTTC | CASSAVQLYNEQFF
TRBJ1-1 | . | TRBV6-5 | . | TGTGCCAGCAGTTACTTCGGGGTGAACACTGAAGCTTTCTTT | CASSYFGVNTEAFF
TRBJ1-5 | . | TRBV6-5 | . | TGTGCCAGCAGTCGACAGGTTAGCAATCAGCCCCAGCATTTT | CASSRQVSNQPQHF
TRBJ2-7 | . | TRBV12-2 | . | TGTGCAAGTCGCCCCCTTAAGGGGCCCGGACGTAGGTACGAGCAGTACTTC | CASRPLKGPGRRYEQYF
TRBJ2-7 | TRBD2 | TRBV5-1 | . | TGCGCCAGCAGCTGGGGAGGGGACTCGGACGAGCAGTACTTC | CASSWGGDSDEQYF
TRBJ2-2 | TRBD1 | TRBV7-6 | . | TGTGCCAGCAGCTTAGGGGCGGGACAGGGGACCGGGGAGCTGTTTTTT | CASSLGAGQGTGELFF
TRBJ2-1 | . | TRBV6-4 | . | TGTGCCAGCAGCCGGGACCCCCAAACTCACAATGAGCAGTTCTTC | CASSRDPQTHNEQFF
TRBJ2-3 | . | TRBV5-1 | . | TGCGCCAGCAGCTCAAGCACAGATACGCAGTATTTT | CASSSSTDTQYF
TRBJ2-3 | . | TRBV25-1 | . | TGTGCCAGCAGCCGGGACTTAGCAGAAGATACGCAGTATTTT | CASSRDLAEDTQYF
TRBJ2-7 | . | TRBV7-9 | . | TGTGCCAGCAGCTTAAGGGACGGCGGTACGCAGTACTTC | CASSLRDGGTQYF
TRBJ2-3 | . | TRBV3-1/TRBV3-2 | . | TGTGCCAGCAGCCCTAGCGGCACAGATACGCAGTATTTT | CASSPSGTDTQYF
TRBJ2-3 | . | TRBV5-1 | . | TGCGCCAGCAGCTTGGAAGGCCCCACAGATACGCAGTATTTT | CASSLEGPTDTQYF
TRBJ2-7 | . | TRBV7-6 | . | TGTGCCAGCAGCTTAGGTCCCCAGGCGCCCGGACACGAGCAGTACTTC | CASSLGPQAPGHEQYF
TRBJ1-4 | TRBD1 | TRBV28 | . | TGTGCCAGCAGTTTATTGATGGGACAGGGGGCTGAAAAACTGTTTTTT | CASSLLMGQGAEKLFF